The 18 T cell receptor beta chains reported below all come from one sample, sequenced in a study of post-analysis software for immune sequencing data. Study-wide findings and caveats: Controls had lower frequencies than patients of about 5 TRBV segments, which included TRBV5-6, TRBV5-1 and TRBV20-1.

No antigens are known for them. TCR beta cDNA libraries had unique molecular identifiers. One entry per CDR3 protein, called by TCRdb with MiXCR from the PCR reads. The data hold about 820,000 distinct CDR3 sequences, with 53% observed a single time. Sequenced sample: blood. All receptors derive from a girl under 18 with multiple sclerosis.

This chain joins TRBV20-1 and TRBJ2-4; D not resolved. The J call may be in error: the DNA end matches TRBJ2-7 better. The CDR3 contains 12 residues. The V gene's germline CDR1 is DFQATT and CDR2 SNEGSKA (reference sequence). DNA of the CDR3: TGCAGTGCTATCCCCTCCCGAGACGAGCAGTACTTC. It yields the protein CSAIPSRDEQYF.

This clonotype was seen only once. This chain joins TRBV10-1 and TRBJ2-1; D unclear. This CDR3 contains 14 residues. Germline CDR1 WNHNN, CDR2 SYGVQD (reference sequence). The ends were cut back, 6 bases at V and 4 bases at J, with 13 bases in the middle. CDR3 nucleotides: TGCGCCAGCAGCGCACAAGACTGGTACAATGAGCAGTTCTTC. It is translated as CASSAQDWYNEQFF.

The V call is TRBV5-1, the J call TRBJ2-7; 7 bases map to TRBD1. V lost 4 bases, J lost 3 bases, and 10 bases stayed unmatched. This CDR3 is built from 15 residues. From germline, CDR1 is SGHRS and CDR2 YFSETQ. The CDR3 DNA reads as TGCGCCAGCAGCCCCGACAGGGTTCTGAGCTACGAGCAGTACTTC. It specifies CASSPDRVLSYEQYF.

This clonotype turned up a few times. This chain joins TRBV4-1 and TRBJ1-2, with 9 bases fitting TRBD1. From germline, CDR1 is MGHRA and CDR2 YSYEKL. This CDR3 has 17 amino acids. V lost 0 bases and J lost 4; bases outside the gene matches: 9. The chain's CDR3 is CASSQDSTGTGLYGYTF. The CDR3 DNA sequence: TGCGCCAGCAGCCAAGACTCGACCGGGACAGGGCTCTATGGCTACACCTTC.

The rearrangement links TRBV11-2 to TRBJ2-3, with TRBD2 identical over 8 bases. Germline-derived CDR1 and CDR2 are SGHAT and FQNNGV. The CDR3 spans 17 residues. V shed 2 bases and J 3 bases; nucleotides not matched to a gene: 10. The CDR3 DNA sequence: TGTGCCAGCAGCTTAACGAGCGGGAGTGTCCGTACAGATACGCAGTATTTT. This gives the protein CASSLTSGSVRTDTQYF. Based on the CDR3 plus reference TRBV11-2 and TRBJ2-3, the full variable domain is EAGVAQSPRYKIIEKRQSVAFWCNPISGHATLYWYQQILGQGPKLLIQFQNNGVVDDSQLPKDRFSAERLKGVDSTLKIQPAKLEDSAVYLCASSLTSGSVRTDTQYFGPGTRLTVL.

The sample holds a few counts of this clonotype. The chain couples TRBV11-2 to TRBJ1-1; no firm D call. CDR3 size: 16 residues. V shed 6 bases and J shed 4 bases, with 21 bases lying between them. Germline V gene data show CDR1 as SGHAT and CDR2 as FQNNGV. The CDR3 DNA is TGTGCCAGCAGTACCCCTAAGGACCCTTTCTCCACTGAAGCTTTCTTT. Translation: CASSTPKDPFSTEAFF.

The chain links TRBV9 to TRBJ2-7; D call uncertain. Trimming cost V 2 bases and J 0 bases, with 12 bases left between them. This CDR3 spans 15 amino acids. The germline V gene has CDR1 SGDLS and CDR2 YYNGEE. The CDR3, as DNA: TGTGCCAGCAGCGTTTCAGTTCAGACCTCCTACGAGCAGTACTTC. Translated, it gives CASSVSVQTSYEQYF.

This clonotype has just a few counts. This chain connects TRBV5-8 to TRBJ2-7; 7 bases match TRBD2. Trimming cost V 2 bases and J 0 bases; bases outside gene matches: 5. The CDR3 extends over 15 amino acids. Looked up from germline, CDR1 is SGHTS and CDR2 is YDEGEE. For the CDR3, the DNA is TGTGCCAGCAGCTTTTACGGCGGGAGCTCCTACGAGCAGTACTTC. Residues: CASSFYGGSSYEQYF.

The chain carries TRBV6-6 and TRBJ1-5; TRBD1 is a possible D gene (5 bases). This CDR3 has 16 residues. With 6 bases removed from V and 1 base from J, the gap between germline ends came to 16 bases. Looked up from germline, CDR1 is MNHNY and CDR2 is SVGAGI (reference sequence). CDR3 nucleotide sequence: TGTGCCAGCAGCCCTGGGGGGTCGGGGAGCAATCAGCCCCAGCATTTT. Its translation: CASSPGGSGSNQPQHF.

The genes are TRBV29-1 and TRBJ2-7; a possible D gene is TRBD2 (5 bases). The CDR3 has 14 amino acids. From germline, CDR1 is SQVTM and CDR2 ANQGSEA. Deletions cut 5 bases from V and 2 bases from J, with 16 bases between. The CDR3 spells CSVRTGIDAYEQYF. CDR3 sequence (DNA): TGCAGCGTTAGAACGGGGATAGACGCCTACGAGCAGTACTTC.

The chain has TRBV12-3 or TRBV12-4 and TRBJ2-1; a weak D match, TRBD1 (5 bases). V dropped 4 bases and J dropped 2 bases, with 21 bases sitting between them. The CDR3 covers 18 residues. CDR3 DNA: TGTGCCAGCAGTTCTACGGACGTAACAGGCCGGACCTACAATGAGCAGTTCTTC. Protein sequence: CASSSTDVTGRTYNEQFF.

J is TRBJ2-4 and V is TRBV20-1; TRBD1 matches 10 bases. The J call may not be correct, given that the DNA end is closer to TRBJ2-7. The CDR3 length is 13 residues. Germline V gene lookup returns CDR1 DFQATT and CDR2 SNEGSKA (reference sequence). CDR3 nucleotide sequence: TGCAGTGCCATCAAGGGACAGGGGAACGAGCAGTACTTC. Translating gives CSAIKGQGNEQYF.

This CDR3 is CASSQDLSGAYNEQFF. CDR3 DNA: TGTGCCAGCAGCCAAGATCTGAGCGGGGCCTACAATGAGCAGTTCTTC. The chain joins TRBV3-1 to TRBJ2-1; TRBD2 aligns across 7 bases. V lost 0 bases and J lost 2; bases outside the gene matches: 4. CDR3 length: 16 residues. CDR1 is LGHDT, CDR2 YNNKEL, per germline (reference sequence).

V is TRBV3-1 and J is TRBJ2-7; 10 nucleotides align to TRBD1. With 3 bases clipped from V and 6 bases from J, the junction kept 5 bases outside the gene matches. This CDR3 contains 14 residues. Germline CDR1 LGHDT, CDR2 YNNKEL (reference sequence). The CDR3 coding sequence is TGTGCCAGCAGCCAGAGGACAGGGGGAGGCGAGCAGTACTTC. This codes for CASSQRTGGGEQYF.

The chain has TRBV29-1 and TRBJ2-7; weak D call: TRBD1 (5 bases). This CDR3 is 13 amino acids long. Germline CDR1 SQVTM, CDR2 ANQGSEA. V was shortened by 3 bases and J by 3 bases, with 12 bases between the two germline ends. The CDR3 bases are TGCAGCGTTGAGCTCCAGGGCTACTACGAGCAGTACTTC. This gives the protein CSVELQGYYEQYF.

V and J are TRBV20-1 and TRBJ2-6; no clear D. Deletions cut 0 bases from V and 0 bases from J, with 9 bases between. The CDR3 length is 16 residues. Germline V gene lookup returns CDR1 DFQATT and CDR2 SNEGSKA (reference sequence). CDR3 sequence (DNA): TGCAGTGCTAGAGAGTTTTTAGCCTCTGGGGCCAACGTCCTGACTTTC. This gives the protein CSAREFLASGANVLTF.

A single count supports this clonotype. The chain is built from TRBV20-1 and TRBJ2-1, with D hard to call. This CDR3 has 16 residues. Germline V lookup: CDR1 DFQATT, CDR2 SNEGSKA (reference sequence). Trimming left V 3 bases short and J 2 bases short, with 17 bases between. CDR3 in DNA: TGCAGTGCTAGTTTGCCGGCCCCCTCGACCTACAATGAGCAGTTCTTC. This codes for CSASLPAPSTYNEQFF.

The rearrangement joins TRBV3-1 to TRBJ2-1; D tentatively fits TRBD1 or TRBD2 (7 bases each). Between the trimmed V and J ends, which lost 5 bases and 7 bases, there was a span of 21 bases. There are 16 residues in the CDR3. CDR1 and CDR2 (germline): LGHDT, YNNKEL (reference sequence). The CDR3, as DNA: TGTGCCAGCAGCTCTAGGGGGCCAGCGGGGCGAAATGAGCAGTTCTTC. It specifies CASSSRGPAGRNEQFF.